Presented here are 31 T cell receptor beta chains from one specimen sequenced in a study of regulatory T cells in long-lasting Graves disease. Regarding time point: newly diagnosed GD, antithyroid drugs for less than 3 months. Generation of the TCR library employed RNA extracted from PBMCs. Building of the TCR beta libraries involved iRepertoire HTBI primers and Arm-PCR of CDR3 regions. TCRdb passed the multiplex PCR reads through MiXCR, listing each CDR3 protein once. The sample gives approximately 270,000 distinct CDR3 sequences, about 18% of which show up once; approximately 15% is in the top ten. This sample was shared with a second study, whose subject was T cells in Graves' hyperthyroidism and ophthalmopathy.

The specimen comprised peripheral blood mononuclear cells (PBMCs), sampled at new diagnosis, from a patient treated with antithyroid drugs. The source of these receptors is a woman aged 30 to 39 with Graves disease.

This clonotype was picked up many times. The chain couples TRBV12-3 or TRBV12-4 to TRBJ2-3; TRBD2 aligns across 13 bases. V gave up 5 bases and J gave up 1 base; unmatched junction bases: 6. This CDR3 is built from 17 residues. Here the CDR3 DNA reads TGTGCCAGCAGTCCGGGACTAGCGGGGTGGGGCACAGATACGCAGTATTTT. Its protein is CASSPGLAGWGTDTQYF.

V gene TRBV7-6 combines with J gene TRBJ2-6, with D perhaps matching TRBD2 (6 bases). V lost 1 base to trimming and J lost 4 bases, with 11 bases between them. CDR1 and CDR2 from the germline V gene are SGHVS and FNYEAQ. CDR3 size: 16 residues. CDR3 loop: CASSLVQSGGANVLTF. The DNA for the CDR3 is TGTGCCAGCAGCTTAGTCCAGAGCGGGGGGGCCAACGTCCTGACTTTC.

Ten or more counts support this clonotype. The J gene is TRBJ1-1, the V gene TRBV6-2 or TRBV6-3; TRBD1 might be the D (5 bases). CDR3 length: 14 amino acids. V was pared by 2 bases and J by 3 bases, with 10 bases between. From germline, CDR1 is MNHEY and CDR2 SVGEGT. The chain's CDR3 is CASSYGGRDTEAFF. The CDR3 DNA reads as TGTGCCAGCAGTTACGGGGGAAGGGACACTGAAGCTTTCTTT.

The rearrangement links TRBV20-1 to TRBJ1-3; D unclear. CDR1 DFQATT and CDR2 SNEGSKA come from the germline V gene (reference sequence). Trimming stripped 2 bases from V and 3 bases from J, with 5 bases between. The CDR3 has 12 amino acids. The CDR3 is CSARSSGNTIYF. In DNA, the CDR3 is TGCAGTGCTAGATCGAGTGGAAACACCATATATTTT.

This chain joins TRBV4-1 and TRBJ1-3, with D possibly TRBD1 on 6 matching bases. V gave up 2 bases and J gave up 5 bases, with 16 bases separating them. Per germline, CDR1 MGHRA and CDR2 YSYEKL. CDR3 length: 16 amino acids. The CDR3 protein is CASSQPARDMRNTIYF. CDR3 bases: TGCGCCAGCAGCCAACCCGCACGGGACATGAGAAACACCATATATTTT.

This clonotype appeared many times. This chain links TRBV27 with TRBJ2-2; 10 bases are shared with TRBD2. Germline trimming cut 3 bases from V and 4 bases from J; bases unmatched to any gene: 8. The length of the CDR3 is 17 residues. Germline V lookup: CDR1 MNHEY, CDR2 SMNVEV (reference sequence). In nucleotides, the CDR3 is TGTGCCAGCAGTTTGTTTATGGGGACTAGCGTCACCGGGGAGCTGTTTTTT. It specifies CASSLFMGTSVTGELFF.

This clonotype was observed at least ten times. V is TRBV27 and J is TRBJ2-3; D remains unclear. CDR1 is MNHEY and CDR2 is SMNVEV in the germline V gene (reference sequence). The CDR3 runs 14 residues. The V gene lost 7 bases and the J gene lost 8 bases, with 19 bases spanning the gap. CDR3 DNA: TGTGCCAGCAACAAGGTGTACGACCTAGGTACGCAGTATTTT. Protein product: CASNKVYDLGTQYF.

In this sample, this clonotype turned up once. With a far larger clone one base away, a read error is the likely cause. The V call is TRBV6-2 or TRBV6-3, the J call TRBJ1-1; the D is unclear. Germline loops: CDR1 MNHEY, CDR2 SVGEGT. Between the trimmed V and J ends, which lost 5 bases and 1 base, there was a span of 20 bases. This CDR3 spans 17 amino acids. CDR3 sequence: CASSESWAAESNTEAFF. CDR3 sequence (DNA): TGTGCCAGCAGTGAGTCGTGGGCCGCCGAATCGAACACTGAAGCTTTCTTT.

The chain links TRBV4-1 to TRBJ2-5; TRBD2 might be the D (7 bases). The germline gives CDR1 MGHRA, CDR2 YSYEKL. The CDR3 contains 18 residues. The V gene lost 0 bases and the J gene lost 2 bases, with 19 bases spanning the gap. CDR3 loop: CASSQDRRRGGKQETQYF. DNA for the CDR3: TGCGCCAGCAGCCAAGATAGGCGGAGGGGGGGGAAACAAGAGACCCAGTACTTC.

There are many counts of this clonotype. The rearrangement uses TRBV2 and TRBJ1-2; D not resolved. Germline-derived CDR1 and CDR2 are SNHLY and FYNNEI. The CDR3 extends over 11 amino acids. Trimming took off 6 bases at V and 7 bases at J, with 9 bases between the two ends. Here the CDR3 reads CASRYSGGYTF. CDR3 sequence (DNA): TGTGCCAGCAGATACAGCGGTGGCTACACCTTC.

This clonotype was found many times. The V and J genes are TRBV6-1 and TRBJ1-1; TRBD1 is a possible D gene (5 bases). CDR3 length: 13 amino acids. Trimming shortened V by 1 base and J by 8 bases, and 11 bases separated the two germline ends. Germline CDR1 MNHNS, CDR2 SASEGT. This CDR3 is CASSEDPGPEAFF. The CDR3 nucleotides are TGTGCCAGCAGTGAAGATCCGGGACCCGAAGCTTTCTTT.

This clonotype was counted ten times or more. This chain links TRBV3-1 with TRBJ1-1; D possibly corresponds to TRBD1 (5 bases). The CDR3 totals 15 residues. Germline values: CDR1 LGHDT, CDR2 YNNKEL (reference sequence). Trimming removed 4 bases at V and 0 bases at J, with 12 bases between. The CDR3 region is CASSPWTTMNTEAFF. As DNA, the CDR3 is TGTGCCAGCAGCCCCTGGACAACGATGAACACTGAAGCTTTCTTT.

The sample holds many counts of this clonotype. The CDR3 loop is CATYRVSVTEAFF. The CDR3 DNA reads as TGTGCCACCTACCGGGTTTCTGTCACTGAAGCTTTCTTT. This rearrangement joins TRBV6-2 or TRBV6-3 to TRBJ1-1; D unclear. The CDR3 covers 13 residues. Germline CDR1 is MNHEY and CDR2 is SVGEGT. V was clipped by 10 bases and J by 4 bases, with 16 bases between them.

CDR3 protein: CASSPGGTGTQYF. Here the CDR3 DNA reads TGCGCCAGCAGCCCAGGAGGGACGGGGACCCAGTACTTC. The V gene is TRBV5-1, the J gene TRBJ2-5; tentatively, D is TRBD2 (6 bases). The V end was cut by 4 bases, the J end by 7 bases, with 14 bases between. The CDR3 has 13 amino acids. Per germline, CDR1 SGHRS and CDR2 YFSETQ.

The V gene is TRBV7-2, the J gene TRBJ2-2; the D gene is possibly TRBD2 (7 bases). CDR3 length equals 13 residues. The germline gives CDR1 SGHTA, CDR2 FQGNSA. V gave up 6 bases and J gave up 8 bases, with 13 bases separating them. Here the CDR3 reads CASRGGGPGELFF. Written as DNA, the CDR3 is TGTGCCAGCAGAGGGGGGGGGCCGGGGGAGCTGTTTTTT.

The chain links TRBV5-5 to TRBJ2-3; D is unclear. V gave up 4 bases and J gave up 3 bases, with 9 bases separating them. Germline CDR1 is SGHKS and CDR2 is YYEKEE (reference sequence). The length of the CDR3 is 13 residues. Here the CDR3 DNA reads TGTGCCAGCAGCCTGCCAGAAACAGATACGCAGTATTTT. Its translation: CASSLPETDTQYF.

This clonotype was counted at least ten times. The chain couples TRBV10-3 to TRBJ1-1; D is unresolved. Trimming removed 6 bases at V and 4 bases at J, with 12 bases between. In germline, CDR1 is ENHRY, CDR2 SYGVKD. This CDR3 is built from 13 residues. The CDR3 sequence is CAISPERSTEAFF. The DNA for the CDR3 is TGTGCCATCAGCCCCGAGCGTAGCACTGAAGCTTTCTTT.

This clonotype was seen only once. This likely stems from a read error, as it lies one base from a far larger clone. V usage is TRBV6-1 and J usage is TRBJ2-7, with D perhaps TRBD1 or TRBD2 (6 bases each). The CDR3 has 14 amino acids. V gave up 10 bases and J gave up 2 bases, with 18 bases separating them. Per germline, CDR1 MNHNS and CDR2 SASEGT. DNA of the CDR3: TGTGCCATCATGGGGGGCCCACCGCCCTACGAGCAGTACTTC. It specifies CAIMGGPPPYEQYF.

Many counts were recorded for this clonotype. This rearrangement joins TRBV9 to TRBJ2-2, with 8 bases fitting TRBD1. CDR3 size: 17 residues. V lost 3 bases, J lost 5 bases, and 12 bases stayed unmatched. The germline gives CDR1 SGDLS, CDR2 YYNGEE. The CDR3 coding sequence is TGTGCCAGCAGCGCCGAGCCCGGGACAGGCTTAACCGGGGAGCTGTTTTTT. Amino acids: CASSAEPGTGLTGELFF. Based on the CDR3 plus reference TRBV9 and TRBJ2-2, the full variable domain is DSGVTQTPKHLITATGQRVTLRCSPRSGDLSVYWYQQSLDQGLQFLIQYYNGEERAKGNILERFSAQQFPDLHSELNLSSLELGDSALYFCASSAEPGTGLTGELFFGEGSRLTVL.

A few counts support this clonotype. The J gene is TRBJ2-2, the V gene TRBV19; D not certain. The V gene lost 5 bases and the J gene lost 3 bases, with 13 bases spanning the gap. The V gene's germline CDR1 is LNHDA and CDR2 SQIVND (reference sequence). The CDR3 runs to 15 residues. CDR3 sequence reads: CASSPVTSHTGELFF. DNA for the CDR3: TGTGCCAGTAGTCCGGTTACCAGCCACACCGGGGAGCTGTTTTTT.

This clonotype was seen a handful of times. The chain has TRBV19 and TRBJ2-3; D is undetermined. The V end lost 2 bases, the J end lost 4 bases, and 4 bases lay between the germline ends. The length of the CDR3 is 12 residues. The germline V gene has CDR1 LNHDA and CDR2 SQIVND (reference sequence). CDR3 in amino acids: CASSIWSDTQYF. The CDR3, as DNA: TGTGCCAGTAGTATATGGTCAGATACGCAGTATTTT.

This clonotype has at least ten counts. V is TRBV3-1 and J is TRBJ2-2, with D possibly matching TRBD2 (6 bases). The CDR3 loop spans 13 amino acids. CDR1 is LGHDT, CDR2 YNNKEL, per germline (reference sequence). V shed 4 bases and J shed 6 bases, with 9 bases lying between them. The CDR3 loop is CASSRLVSGELFF. CDR3 coding DNA: TGTGCCAGCAGCCGACTAGTTTCCGGGGAGCTGTTTTTT.

The chain carries TRBV27 and TRBJ2-7; D is unresolved. From germline, CDR1 is MNHEY and CDR2 SMNVEV (reference sequence). Trimming left V 6 bases short and J 4 bases short, with 19 bases between. CDR3 length equals 15 residues. CDR3 sequence: CASSLGFGNKYEQYF. CDR3 nucleotides: TGTGCCAGCAGCTTGGGCTTCGGAAATAAATACGAGCAGTACTTC.

The J gene is TRBJ1-2, the V gene TRBV10-3, with a possible D match to TRBD1 (6 bases). Trimming removed 6 bases at V and 3 bases at J, with 20 bases between. The CDR3 consists of 16 residues. Per the germline V gene, CDR1 is ENHRY and CDR2 is SYGVKD. The CDR3, as DNA: TGTGCCATCAGGGGGGACAAGGTTTTTGAAGACTATGGCTACACCTTC. Translating it yields CAIRGDKVFEDYGYTF.

CDR3 nucleotides: TGTGCCAGCAGTTTTTCGTGGGATAACTCGCAGTATTTT. The encoded protein is CASSFSWDNSQYF. The V and J genes are TRBV28 and TRBJ2-3; D remains unclear. The CDR3 contains 13 residues. Germline V gene data show CDR1 as MDHEN and CDR2 as SYDVKM. The ends were cut back, 3 bases at V and 10 bases at J, with 14 bases in the middle.

This clonotype was seen many times. Written as DNA, the CDR3 is TGTGCCAGCGCTCGACAGTTTAGCGTAACTAGCACAGATACGCAGTATTTT. This sequence encodes CASARQFSVTSTDTQYF. The chain joins TRBV6-1 to TRBJ2-3; tentatively, D is TRBD1 or TRBD2 (5 bases each). The germline V gene has CDR1 MNHNS and CDR2 SASEGT. V was pared by 8 bases and J by 0 bases, with 21 bases between. The CDR3 sequence is 17 residues long.

This clonotype was counted a few times. A far larger clone is off by one base, so a read error is likely. The chain links TRBV7-2 to TRBJ2-5; D is ambiguous. The DNA end is a closer match to TRBJ2-1, so the J assignment may be wrong. This CDR3 region has 16 residues. Per germline, CDR1 SGHTA and CDR2 FQGNSA. CDR3 coding DNA: TGTGCCAGCAGCCCTCTTCAAGGAAGGGCGGAAGAGACCCAGTTCTTC. Protein sequence: CASSPLQGRAEETQFF.

This clonotype was detected only a few times. V and J are TRBV4-1 and TRBJ2-6; D not resolved. V lost 0 bases and J 4 bases, leaving 7 bases between the germline ends. The CDR3 contains 15 residues. The germline V gene encodes CDR1 MGHRA and CDR2 YSYEKL. Written as DNA, the CDR3 is TGCGCCAGCAGCCAAGAGGAGTACGGGGCCAACGTCCTGACTTTC. The encoded protein is CASSQEEYGANVLTF.

A remark on this clonotype: This likely traces to a read error, being one base from a far larger clone. The V and J genes are TRBV28 and TRBJ2-5; TRBD1 agrees at 7 bases. Matching the DNA end better, TRBJ2-1 makes the J call doubtful. The CDR3 sequence is 15 residues long. Germline V gives CDR1 MDHEN, CDR2 SYDVKM. CDR3 in DNA: TGTGCCAGCAGTTCAAGGACAGGAGCCTACAGTGAGCAGTTCTTC. Translation: CASSSRTGAYSEQFF.

This clonotype has a count of ten or more. The rearrangement joins TRBV7-8 to TRBJ2-5, with D hard to call. Germline CDR1 SGHVS, CDR2 FQNEAQ. The V end lost 4 bases, the J end lost 5 bases, and 8 bases lay between the germline ends. The CDR3 length is 12 residues. DNA for the CDR3: TGTGCCAGCAGCTCTCCGTTCGAGACCCAGTACTTC. This encodes CASSSPFETQYF.

The V call is TRBV27, the J call TRBJ2-2, with D possibly matching TRBD1 (6 bases). The CDR3 is 16 amino acids. Between the trimmed V and J ends, which lost 1 base and 4 bases, there was a span of 13 bases. In germline, CDR1 is MNHEY, CDR2 SMNVEV (reference sequence). The CDR3 sequence is CASSLFMDSTTGELFF. The DNA of the CDR3 is TGTGCCAGCAGTTTATTCATGGACAGTACCACCGGGGAGCTGTTTTTT.